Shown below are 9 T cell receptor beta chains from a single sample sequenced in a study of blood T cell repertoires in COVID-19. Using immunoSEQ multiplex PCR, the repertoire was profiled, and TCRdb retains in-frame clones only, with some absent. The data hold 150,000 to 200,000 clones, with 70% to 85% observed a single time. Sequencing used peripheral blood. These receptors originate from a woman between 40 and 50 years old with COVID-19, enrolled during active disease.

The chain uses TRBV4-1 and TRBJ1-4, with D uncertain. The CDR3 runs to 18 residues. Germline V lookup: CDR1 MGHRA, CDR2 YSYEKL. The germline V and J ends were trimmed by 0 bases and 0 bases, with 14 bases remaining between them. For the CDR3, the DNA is TGCGCCAGCAGCCAAGAGCCACACAACAGTGCAACTAATGAAAAACTGTTTTTT. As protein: CASSQEPHNSATNEKLFF.

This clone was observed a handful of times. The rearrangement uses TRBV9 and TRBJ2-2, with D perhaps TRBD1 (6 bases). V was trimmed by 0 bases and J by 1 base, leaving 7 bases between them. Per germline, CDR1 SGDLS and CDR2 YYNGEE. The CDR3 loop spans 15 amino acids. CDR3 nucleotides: TGTGCCAGCAGCGTAGCGGGACAGAACACCGGGGAGCTGTTTTTT. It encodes CASSVAGQNTGELFF.

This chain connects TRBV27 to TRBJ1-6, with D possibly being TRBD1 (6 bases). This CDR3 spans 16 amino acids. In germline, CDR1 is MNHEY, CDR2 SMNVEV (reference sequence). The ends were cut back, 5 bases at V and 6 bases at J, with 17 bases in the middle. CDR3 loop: CASSPISTGRNSPLHF. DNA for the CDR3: TGTGCCAGCAGTCCAATATCGACAGGTCGTAATTCACCCCTCCACTTT.

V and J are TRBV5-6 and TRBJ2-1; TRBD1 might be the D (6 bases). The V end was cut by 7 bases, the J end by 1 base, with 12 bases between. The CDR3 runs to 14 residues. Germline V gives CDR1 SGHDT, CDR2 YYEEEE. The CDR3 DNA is TGTGCCAGCGAGTTTAGGGGGTCCTACAATGAGCAGTTCTTC. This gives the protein CASEFRGSYNEQFF. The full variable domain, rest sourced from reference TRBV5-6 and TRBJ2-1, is DAGVTQSPTHLIKTRGQQVTLRCSPKSGHDTVSWYQQALGQGPQFIFQYYEEEERQRGNFPDRFSGHQFPNYSSELNVNALLLGDSALYLCASEFRGSYNEQFFGPGTRLTVL.

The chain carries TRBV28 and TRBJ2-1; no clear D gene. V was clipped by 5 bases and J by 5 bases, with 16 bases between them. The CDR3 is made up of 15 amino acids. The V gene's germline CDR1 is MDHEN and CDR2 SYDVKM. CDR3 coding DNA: TGTGCCAGCAGTCCGGTGCAGGCAAATCACAATGAGCAGTTCTTC. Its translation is CASSPVQANHNEQFF.

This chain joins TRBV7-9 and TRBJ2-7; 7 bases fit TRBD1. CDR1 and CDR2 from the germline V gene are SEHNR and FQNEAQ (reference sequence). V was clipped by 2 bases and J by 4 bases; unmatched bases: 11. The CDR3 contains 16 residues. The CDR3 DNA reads TGTGCCAGCAGCTTATTTAAGGGGGCAGGTTTTTACGAGCAGTACTTC. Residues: CASSLFKGAGFYEQYF.

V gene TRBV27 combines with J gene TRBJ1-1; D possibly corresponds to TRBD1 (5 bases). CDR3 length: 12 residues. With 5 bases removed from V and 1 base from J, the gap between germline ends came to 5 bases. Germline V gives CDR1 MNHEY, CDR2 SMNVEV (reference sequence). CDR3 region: CASSQGNTEAFF. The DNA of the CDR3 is TGTGCCAGCAGTCAGGGGAACACTGAAGCTTTCTTT.

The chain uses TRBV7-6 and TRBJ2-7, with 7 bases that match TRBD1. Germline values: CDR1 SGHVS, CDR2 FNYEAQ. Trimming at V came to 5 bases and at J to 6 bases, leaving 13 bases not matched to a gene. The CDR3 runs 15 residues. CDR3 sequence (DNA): TGTGCCAGCAGCCCAACTTCCGGGACAGAGGGCGAGCAGTACTTC. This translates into CASSPTSGTEGEQYF.

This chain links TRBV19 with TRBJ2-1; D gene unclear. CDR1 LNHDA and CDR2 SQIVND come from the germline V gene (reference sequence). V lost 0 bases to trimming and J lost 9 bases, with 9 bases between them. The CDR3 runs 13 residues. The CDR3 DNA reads TGTGCCAGTAGTATAGAGAGATTCGGTGAGCAGTTCTTC. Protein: CASSIERFGEQFF.